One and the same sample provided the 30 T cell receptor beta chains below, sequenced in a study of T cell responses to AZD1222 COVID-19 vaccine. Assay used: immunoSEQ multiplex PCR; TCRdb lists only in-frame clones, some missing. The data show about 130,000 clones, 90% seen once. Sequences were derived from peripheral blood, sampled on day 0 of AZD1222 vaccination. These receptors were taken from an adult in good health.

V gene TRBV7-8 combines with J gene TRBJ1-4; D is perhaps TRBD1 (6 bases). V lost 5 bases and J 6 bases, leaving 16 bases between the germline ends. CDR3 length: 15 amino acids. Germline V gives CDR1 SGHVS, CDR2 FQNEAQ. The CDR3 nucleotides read TGTGCCAGCAGCCCCGTGACAGGCCCGTATGAAAAACTGTTTTTT. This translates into CASSPVTGPYEKLFF. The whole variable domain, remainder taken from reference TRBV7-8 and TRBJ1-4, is GAGVSQSPRYKVAKRGQDVALRCDPISGHVSLFWYQQALGQGPEFLTYFQNEAQLDKSGLPSDRFFAERPEGSVSTLKIQRTQQEDSAVYLCASSPVTGPYEKLFFGSGTQLSVL.

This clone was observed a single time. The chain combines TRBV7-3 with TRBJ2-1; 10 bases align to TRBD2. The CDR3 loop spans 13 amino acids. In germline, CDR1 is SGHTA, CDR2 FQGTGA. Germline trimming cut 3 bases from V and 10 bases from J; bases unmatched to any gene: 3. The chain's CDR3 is CASSFGLAEEQFF. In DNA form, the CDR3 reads TGTGCCAGCAGCTTCGGACTAGCGGAAGAGCAGTTCTTC.

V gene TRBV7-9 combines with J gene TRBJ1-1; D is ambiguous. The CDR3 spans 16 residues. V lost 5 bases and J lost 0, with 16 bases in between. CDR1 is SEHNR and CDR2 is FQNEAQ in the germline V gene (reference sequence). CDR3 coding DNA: TGTGCCAGCAGCCGCGTTGTGACTAAGATGAACACTGAAGCTTTCTTT. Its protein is CASSRVVTKMNTEAFF.

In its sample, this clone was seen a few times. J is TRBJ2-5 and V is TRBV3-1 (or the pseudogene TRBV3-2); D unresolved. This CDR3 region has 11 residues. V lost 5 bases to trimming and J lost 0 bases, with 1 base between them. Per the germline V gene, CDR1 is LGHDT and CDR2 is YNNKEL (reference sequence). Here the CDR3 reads CASSNQETQYF. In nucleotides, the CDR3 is TGTGCCAGCAGCAACCAAGAGACCCAGTACTTC.

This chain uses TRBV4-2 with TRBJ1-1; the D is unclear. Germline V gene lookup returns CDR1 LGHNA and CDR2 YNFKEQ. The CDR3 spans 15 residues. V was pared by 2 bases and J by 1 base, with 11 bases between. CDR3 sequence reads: CASSQSGQPNTEAFF. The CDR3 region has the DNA TGTGCCAGCAGCCAATCCGGGCAGCCGAACACTGAAGCTTTCTTT.

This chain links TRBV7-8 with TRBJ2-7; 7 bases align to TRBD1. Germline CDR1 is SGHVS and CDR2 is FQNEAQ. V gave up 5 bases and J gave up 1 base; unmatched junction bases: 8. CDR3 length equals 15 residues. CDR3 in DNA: TGTGCCAGCAGCCCCCACAGGGGCCCGTCCTACGAGCAGTACTTC. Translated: CASSPHRGPSYEQYF.

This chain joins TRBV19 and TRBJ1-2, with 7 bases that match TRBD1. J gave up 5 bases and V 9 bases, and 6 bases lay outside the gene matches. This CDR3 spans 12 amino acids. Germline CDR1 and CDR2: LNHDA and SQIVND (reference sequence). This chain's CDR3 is CASRDSSYGYTF. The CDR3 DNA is TGTGCCAGCCGGGACAGTTCTTATGGCTACACCTTC.

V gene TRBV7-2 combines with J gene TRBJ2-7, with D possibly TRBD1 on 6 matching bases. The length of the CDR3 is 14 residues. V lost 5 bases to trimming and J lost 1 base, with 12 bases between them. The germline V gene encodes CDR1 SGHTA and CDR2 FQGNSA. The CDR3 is CASSLDSLSYEQYF. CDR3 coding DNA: TGTGCCAGCAGCCTGGACAGCCTTTCCTACGAGCAGTACTTC.

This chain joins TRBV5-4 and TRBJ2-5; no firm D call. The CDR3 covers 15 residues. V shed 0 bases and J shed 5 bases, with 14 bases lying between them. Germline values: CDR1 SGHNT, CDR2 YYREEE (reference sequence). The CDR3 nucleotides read TGTGCCAGCAGCTTGGAGACTCTCAATAGGGAGACCCAGTACTTC. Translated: CASSLETLNRETQYF. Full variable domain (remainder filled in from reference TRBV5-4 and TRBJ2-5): ETGVTQSPTHLIKTRGQQVTLRCSSQSGHNTVSWYQQALGQGPQFIFQYYREEENGRGNFPPRFSGLQFPNYSSELNVNALELDDSALYLCASSLETLNRETQYFGPGTRLLVL.

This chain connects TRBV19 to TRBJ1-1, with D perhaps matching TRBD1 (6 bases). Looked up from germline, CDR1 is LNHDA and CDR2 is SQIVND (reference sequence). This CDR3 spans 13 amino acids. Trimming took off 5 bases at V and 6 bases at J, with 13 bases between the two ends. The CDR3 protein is CASSPGEGAEAFF. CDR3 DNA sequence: TGTGCCAGTAGTCCAGGGGAGGGGGCTGAAGCTTTCTTT.

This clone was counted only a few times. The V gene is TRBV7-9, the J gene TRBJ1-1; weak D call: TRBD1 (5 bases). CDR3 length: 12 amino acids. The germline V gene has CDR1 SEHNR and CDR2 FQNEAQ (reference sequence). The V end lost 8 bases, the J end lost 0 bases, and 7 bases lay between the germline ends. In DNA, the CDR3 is TGTGCCAGCGGGGGATTGAACACTGAAGCTTTCTTT. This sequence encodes CASGGLNTEAFF.

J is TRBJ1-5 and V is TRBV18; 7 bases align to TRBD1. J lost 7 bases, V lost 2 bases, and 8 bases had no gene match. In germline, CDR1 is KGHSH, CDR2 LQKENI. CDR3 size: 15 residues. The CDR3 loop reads CASSPFNRGGQPQHF. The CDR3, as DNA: TGTGCCAGCTCACCATTTAACAGGGGAGGGCAGCCCCAGCATTTT.

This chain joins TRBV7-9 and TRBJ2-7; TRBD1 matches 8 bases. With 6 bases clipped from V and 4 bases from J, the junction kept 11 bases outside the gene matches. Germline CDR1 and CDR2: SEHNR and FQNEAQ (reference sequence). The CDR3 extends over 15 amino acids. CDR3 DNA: TGTGCCAGCAGGGAGACAGGGGCTCGTGAATACGAGCAGTACTTC. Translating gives CASRETGAREYEQYF.

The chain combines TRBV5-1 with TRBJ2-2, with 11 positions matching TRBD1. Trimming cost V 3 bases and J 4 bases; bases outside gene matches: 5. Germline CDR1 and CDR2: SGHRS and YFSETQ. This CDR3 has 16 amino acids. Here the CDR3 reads CASSSGQGATTGELFF. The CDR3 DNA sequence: TGCGCCAGCAGCTCAGGACAGGGGGCGACCACCGGGGAGCTGTTTTTT.

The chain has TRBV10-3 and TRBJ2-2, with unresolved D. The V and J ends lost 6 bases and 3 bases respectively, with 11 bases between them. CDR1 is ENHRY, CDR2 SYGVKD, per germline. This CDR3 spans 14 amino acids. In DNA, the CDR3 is TGTGCCATCAGCCAAACTGGTGACACCGGGGAGCTGTTTTTT. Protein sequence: CAISQTGDTGELFF.

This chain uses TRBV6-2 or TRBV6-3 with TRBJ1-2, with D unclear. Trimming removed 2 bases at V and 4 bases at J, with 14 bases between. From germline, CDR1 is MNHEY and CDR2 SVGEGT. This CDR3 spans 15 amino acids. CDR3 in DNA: TGTGCCAGCAGTTACCTCGGCAGGACTGTCTATGGCTACACCTTC. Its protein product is CASSYLGRTVYGYTF.

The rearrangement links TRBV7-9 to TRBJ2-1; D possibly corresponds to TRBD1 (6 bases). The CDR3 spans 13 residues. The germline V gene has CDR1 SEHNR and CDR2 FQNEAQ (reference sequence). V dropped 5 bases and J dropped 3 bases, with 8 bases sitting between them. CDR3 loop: CASSRDNYNEQFF. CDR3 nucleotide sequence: TGTGCCAGCAGCCGGGACAACTACAATGAGCAGTTCTTC.

CDR3 protein: CASSLVGTDYEQYF. DNA of the CDR3: TGTGCCAGCAGCTTAGTGGGCACAGACTACGAGCAGTACTTC. This chain joins TRBV11-2 and TRBJ2-7, with D unresolved. Germline V gives CDR1 SGHAT, CDR2 FQNNGV. Trimming left V 1 base short and J 3 bases short, with 10 bases between. CDR3 size: 14 residues.

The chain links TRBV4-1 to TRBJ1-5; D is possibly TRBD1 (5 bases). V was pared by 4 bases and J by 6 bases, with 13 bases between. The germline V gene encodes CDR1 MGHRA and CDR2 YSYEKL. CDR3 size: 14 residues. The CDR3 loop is CASSPDQGSQPQHF. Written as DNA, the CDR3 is TGCGCCAGCAGCCCGGACCAGGGAAGTCAGCCCCAGCATTTT.

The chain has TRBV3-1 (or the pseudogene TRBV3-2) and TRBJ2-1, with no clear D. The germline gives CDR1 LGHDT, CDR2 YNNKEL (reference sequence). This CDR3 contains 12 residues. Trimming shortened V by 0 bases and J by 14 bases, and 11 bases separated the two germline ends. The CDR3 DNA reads TGTGCCAGCAGCCAAGAGTGGGGATCGGAGTTCTTC. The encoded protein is CASSQEWGSEFF.

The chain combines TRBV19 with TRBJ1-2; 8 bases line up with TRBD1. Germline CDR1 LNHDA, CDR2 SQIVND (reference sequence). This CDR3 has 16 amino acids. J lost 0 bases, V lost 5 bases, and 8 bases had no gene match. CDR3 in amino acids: CASSYAGTGTNYGYTF. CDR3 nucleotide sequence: TGTGCCAGTAGTTACGCCGGGACAGGTACTAACTATGGCTACACCTTC.

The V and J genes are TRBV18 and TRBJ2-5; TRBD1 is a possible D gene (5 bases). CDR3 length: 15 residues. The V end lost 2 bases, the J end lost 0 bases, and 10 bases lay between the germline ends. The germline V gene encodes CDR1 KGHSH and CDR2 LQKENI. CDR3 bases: TGTGCCAGCTCACCAGTCGACAGCTACCAAGAGACCCAGTACTTC. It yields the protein CASSPVDSYQETQYF.

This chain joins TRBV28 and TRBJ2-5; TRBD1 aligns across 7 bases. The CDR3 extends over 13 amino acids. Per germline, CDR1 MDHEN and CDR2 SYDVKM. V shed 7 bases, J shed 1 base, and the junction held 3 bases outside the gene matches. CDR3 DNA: TGTGCCAGCACACGGGACAGCCAAGAGACCCAGTACTTC. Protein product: CASTRDSQETQYF. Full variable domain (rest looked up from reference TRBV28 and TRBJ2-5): DVKVTQSSRYLVKRTGEKVFLECVQDMDHENMFWYRQDPGLGLRLIYFSYDVKMKEKGDIPEGYSVSREKKERFSLILESASTNQTSMYLCASTRDSQETQYFGPGTRLLVL.

This CDR3 is CASSEVRVDTQYF. The CDR3 nucleotides are TGTGCCAGCAGTGAAGTACGTGTGGATACGCAGTATTTT. The chain employs TRBV6-1 and TRBJ2-3; D uncertain. The CDR3 consists of 13 residues. Germline V gene lookup returns CDR1 MNHNS and CDR2 SASEGT. V was cut by 1 base and J by 6 bases, with 8 bases left in between.

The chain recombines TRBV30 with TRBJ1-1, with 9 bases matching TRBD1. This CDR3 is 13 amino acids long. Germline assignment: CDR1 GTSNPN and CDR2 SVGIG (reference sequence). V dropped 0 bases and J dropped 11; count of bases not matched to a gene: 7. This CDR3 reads CAWSVQIDRGAFF. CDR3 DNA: TGTGCCTGGAGTGTACAAATTGACAGGGGGGCTTTCTTT.

Here the CDR3 reads CASSESSLPNSPLHF. The DNA of the CDR3 is TGTGCCAGCAGTGAATCCAGTCTACCCAATTCACCCCTCCACTTT. The V gene is TRBV7-2, the J gene TRBJ1-6; D is unclear. This CDR3 comprises 15 residues. Trimming stripped 6 bases from V and 7 bases from J, with 16 bases between. Per germline, CDR1 SGHTA and CDR2 FQGNSA.

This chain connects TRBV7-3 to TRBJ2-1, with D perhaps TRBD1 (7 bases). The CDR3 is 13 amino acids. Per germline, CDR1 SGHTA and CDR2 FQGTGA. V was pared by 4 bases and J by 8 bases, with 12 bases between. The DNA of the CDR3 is TGTGCCAGCAGCTCCCAGGGGGGAGATGAGCAGTTCTTC. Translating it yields CASSSQGGDEQFF.

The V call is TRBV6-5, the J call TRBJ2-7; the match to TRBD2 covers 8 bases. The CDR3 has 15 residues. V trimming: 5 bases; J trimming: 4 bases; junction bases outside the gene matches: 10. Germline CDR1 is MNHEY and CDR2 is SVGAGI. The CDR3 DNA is TGTGCCAGCAGTCCACTCCGGGGGGGAGAGTACGAGCAGTACTTC. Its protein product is CASSPLRGGEYEQYF.

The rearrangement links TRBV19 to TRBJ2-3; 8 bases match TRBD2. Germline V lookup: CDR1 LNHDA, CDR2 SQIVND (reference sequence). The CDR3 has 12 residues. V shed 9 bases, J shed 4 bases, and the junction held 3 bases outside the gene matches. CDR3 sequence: CASSLAADTQYF. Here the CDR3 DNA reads TGTGCCAGCTCACTAGCGGCAGATACGCAGTATTTT.

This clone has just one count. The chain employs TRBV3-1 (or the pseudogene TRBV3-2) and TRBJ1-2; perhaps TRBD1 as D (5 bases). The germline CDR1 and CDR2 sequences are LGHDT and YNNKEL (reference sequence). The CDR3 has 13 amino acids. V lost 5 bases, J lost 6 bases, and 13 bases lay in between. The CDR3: CASSSQGRHGYTF. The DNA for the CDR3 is TGTGCCAGCAGCTCCCAGGGAAGGCATGGCTACACCTTC.